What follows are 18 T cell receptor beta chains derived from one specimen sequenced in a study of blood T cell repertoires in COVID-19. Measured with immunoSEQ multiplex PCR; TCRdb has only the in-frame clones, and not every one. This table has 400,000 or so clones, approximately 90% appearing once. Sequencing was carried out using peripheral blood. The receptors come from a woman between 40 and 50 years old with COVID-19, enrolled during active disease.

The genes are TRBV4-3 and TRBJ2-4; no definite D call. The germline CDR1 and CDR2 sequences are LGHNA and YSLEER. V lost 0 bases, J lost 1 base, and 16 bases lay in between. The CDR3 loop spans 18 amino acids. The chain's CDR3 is CASSQDWSSLFAKNIQYF. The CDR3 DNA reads TGCGCCAGCAGCCAAGATTGGTCTAGTTTATTTGCCAAAAACATTCAGTACTTC.

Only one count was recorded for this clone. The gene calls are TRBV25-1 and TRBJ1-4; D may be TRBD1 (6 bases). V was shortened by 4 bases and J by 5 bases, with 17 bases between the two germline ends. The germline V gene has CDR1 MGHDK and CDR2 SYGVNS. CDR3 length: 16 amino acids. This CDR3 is CASSVSPQGLNEKLFF. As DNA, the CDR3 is TGTGCCAGCAGTGTCTCGCCACAGGGCCTAAATGAAAAACTGTTTTTT.

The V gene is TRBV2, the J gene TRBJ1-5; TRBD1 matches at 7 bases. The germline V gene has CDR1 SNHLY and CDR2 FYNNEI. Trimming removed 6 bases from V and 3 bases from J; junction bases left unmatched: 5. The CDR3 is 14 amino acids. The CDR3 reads CASRGDRVNQPQHF. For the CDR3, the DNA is TGTGCCAGCAGGGGAGACAGGGTCAATCAGCCCCAGCATTTT.

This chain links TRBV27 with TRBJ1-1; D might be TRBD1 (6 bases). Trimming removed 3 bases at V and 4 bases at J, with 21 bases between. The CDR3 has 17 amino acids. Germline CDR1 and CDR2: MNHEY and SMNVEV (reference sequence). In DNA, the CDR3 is TGTGCCAGCAGTTTTCCCCCAGGGGCAGCGCTTGGCACTGAAGCTTTCTTT. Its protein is CASSFPPGAALGTEAFF.

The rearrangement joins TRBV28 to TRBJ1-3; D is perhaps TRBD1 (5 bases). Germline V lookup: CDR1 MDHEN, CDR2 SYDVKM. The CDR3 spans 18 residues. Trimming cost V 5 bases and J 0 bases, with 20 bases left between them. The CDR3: CASSDKTGWTTSGNTIYF. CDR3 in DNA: TGTGCCAGCAGTGACAAGACCGGGTGGACAACCTCTGGAAACACCATATATTTT.

The DNA for the CDR3 is TGTGCCAGCAGTTCTTCTAGCGGGAGGGCCACAGATACGCAGTATTTT. It codes for CASSSSSGRATDTQYF. The chain joins TRBV28 to TRBJ2-3, with 12 bases fitting TRBD2. CDR1 MDHEN and CDR2 SYDVKM come from the germline V gene. The junction had 4 bases not matched to a gene; V was cut back by 4 bases and J by 2 bases. The CDR3 is made up of 16 amino acids.

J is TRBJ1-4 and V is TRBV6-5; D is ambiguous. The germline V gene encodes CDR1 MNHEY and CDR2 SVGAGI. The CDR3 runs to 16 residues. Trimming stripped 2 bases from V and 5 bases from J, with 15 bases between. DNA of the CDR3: TGTGCCAGCAGTTACGGGCTCCTCCGGCCCAATGAAAAACTGTTTTTT. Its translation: CASSYGLLRPNEKLFF.

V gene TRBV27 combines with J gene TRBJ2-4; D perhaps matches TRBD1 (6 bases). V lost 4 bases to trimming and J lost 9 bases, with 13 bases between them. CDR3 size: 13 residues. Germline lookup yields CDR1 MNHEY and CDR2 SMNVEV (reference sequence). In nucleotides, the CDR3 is TGTGCCAGCAGTTCCGTCAGGGGTGGCATTCAGTACTTC. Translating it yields CASSSVRGGIQYF.

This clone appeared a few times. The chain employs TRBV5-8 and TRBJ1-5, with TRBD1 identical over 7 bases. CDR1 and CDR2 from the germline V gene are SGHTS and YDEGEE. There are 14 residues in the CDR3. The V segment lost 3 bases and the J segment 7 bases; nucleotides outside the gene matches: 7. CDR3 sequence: CASSWDSQRQPQHF. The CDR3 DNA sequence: TGTGCCAGCAGCTGGGACAGCCAAAGGCAGCCCCAGCATTTT.

The CDR3 nucleotides are TGTGCCAGCAGTTTACGACTGGCCTTGAGCGGTATCTCCTACGAGCAGTACTTC. Its translation: CASSLRLALSGISYEQYF. The chain joins TRBV27 to TRBJ2-7, with TRBD2 as a possible D gene (5 bases). This CDR3 spans 18 amino acids. Trimming took off 2 bases at V and 0 bases at J, with 20 bases between the two ends. Germline loops: CDR1 MNHEY, CDR2 SMNVEV (reference sequence).

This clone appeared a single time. The CDR3 sequence is CASSANRGLHEQYF. CDR3 in DNA: TGTGCCAGCAGCGCGAACAGGGGTCTCCACGAGCAGTACTTC. The chain recombines TRBV9 with TRBJ2-7; 7 bases agree with TRBD1. The CDR3 spans 14 residues. The germline CDR1 and CDR2 sequences are SGDLS and YYNGEE. V lost 3 bases to trimming and J lost 5 bases; unmatched junction nucleotides: 8.

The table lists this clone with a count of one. Here the CDR3 DNA reads TGTGCCAGCAGCAACTTACACTATGGCTACACCTTC. Translated: CASSNLHYGYTF. The V gene is TRBV14, the J gene TRBJ1-2; D not certain. Trimming removed 5 bases from V and 3 bases from J, with 7 bases in between. The CDR3 extends over 12 amino acids. The germline CDR1 and CDR2 sequences are SGHDN and FVKESK.

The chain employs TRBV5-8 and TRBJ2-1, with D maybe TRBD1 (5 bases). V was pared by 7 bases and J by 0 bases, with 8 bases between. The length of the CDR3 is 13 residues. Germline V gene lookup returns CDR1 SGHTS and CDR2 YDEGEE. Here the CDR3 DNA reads TGTGCCAGCCCCAGGGCCTCCTACAATGAGCAGTTCTTC. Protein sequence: CASPRASYNEQFF.

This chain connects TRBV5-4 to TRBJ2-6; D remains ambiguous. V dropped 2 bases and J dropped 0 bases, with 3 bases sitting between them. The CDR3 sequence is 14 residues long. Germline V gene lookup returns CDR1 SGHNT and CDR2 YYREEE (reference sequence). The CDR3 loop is CASSFYSGANVLTF. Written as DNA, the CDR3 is TGTGCCAGCAGCTTCTACTCTGGGGCCAACGTCCTGACTTTC. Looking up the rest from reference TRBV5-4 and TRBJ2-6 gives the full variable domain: ETGVTQSPTHLIKTRGQQVTLRCSSQSGHNTVSWYQQALGQGPQFIFQYYREEENGRGNFPPRFSGLQFPNYSSELNVNALELDDSALYLCASSFYSGANVLTFGAGSRLTVL.

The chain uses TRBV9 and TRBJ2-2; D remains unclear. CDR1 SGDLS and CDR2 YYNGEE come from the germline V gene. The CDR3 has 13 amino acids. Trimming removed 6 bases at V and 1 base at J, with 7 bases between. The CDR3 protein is CASNPRNTGELFF. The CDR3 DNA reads TGTGCCAGCAACCCCAGGAACACCGGGGAGCTGTTTTTT.

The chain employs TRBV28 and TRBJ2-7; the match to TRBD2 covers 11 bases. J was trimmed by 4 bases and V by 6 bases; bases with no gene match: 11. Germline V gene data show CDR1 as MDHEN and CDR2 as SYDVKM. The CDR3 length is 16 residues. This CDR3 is CASRTEGTSGVYEQYF. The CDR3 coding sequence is TGTGCCAGCAGAACGGAAGGGACTAGCGGCGTTTACGAGCAGTACTTC.

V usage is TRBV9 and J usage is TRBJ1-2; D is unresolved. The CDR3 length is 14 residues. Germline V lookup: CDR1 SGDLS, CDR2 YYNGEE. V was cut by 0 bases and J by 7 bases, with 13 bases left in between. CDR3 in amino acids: CASSVAYSGGGYTF. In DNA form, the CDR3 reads TGTGCCAGCAGCGTAGCGTATTCGGGAGGTGGCTACACCTTC. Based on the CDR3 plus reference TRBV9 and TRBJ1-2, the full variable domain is DSGVTQTPKHLITATGQRVTLRCSPRSGDLSVYWYQQSLDQGLQFLIQYYNGEERAKGNILERFSAQQFPDLHSELNLSSLELGDSALYFCASSVAYSGGGYTFGSGTRLTVV.

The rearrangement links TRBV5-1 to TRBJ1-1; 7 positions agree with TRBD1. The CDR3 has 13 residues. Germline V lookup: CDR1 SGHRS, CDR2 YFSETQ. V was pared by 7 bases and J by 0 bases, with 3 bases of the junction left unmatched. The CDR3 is CASGDSLNTEAFF. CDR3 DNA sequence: TGCGCCAGCGGGGACAGCTTGAACACTGAAGCTTTCTTT.